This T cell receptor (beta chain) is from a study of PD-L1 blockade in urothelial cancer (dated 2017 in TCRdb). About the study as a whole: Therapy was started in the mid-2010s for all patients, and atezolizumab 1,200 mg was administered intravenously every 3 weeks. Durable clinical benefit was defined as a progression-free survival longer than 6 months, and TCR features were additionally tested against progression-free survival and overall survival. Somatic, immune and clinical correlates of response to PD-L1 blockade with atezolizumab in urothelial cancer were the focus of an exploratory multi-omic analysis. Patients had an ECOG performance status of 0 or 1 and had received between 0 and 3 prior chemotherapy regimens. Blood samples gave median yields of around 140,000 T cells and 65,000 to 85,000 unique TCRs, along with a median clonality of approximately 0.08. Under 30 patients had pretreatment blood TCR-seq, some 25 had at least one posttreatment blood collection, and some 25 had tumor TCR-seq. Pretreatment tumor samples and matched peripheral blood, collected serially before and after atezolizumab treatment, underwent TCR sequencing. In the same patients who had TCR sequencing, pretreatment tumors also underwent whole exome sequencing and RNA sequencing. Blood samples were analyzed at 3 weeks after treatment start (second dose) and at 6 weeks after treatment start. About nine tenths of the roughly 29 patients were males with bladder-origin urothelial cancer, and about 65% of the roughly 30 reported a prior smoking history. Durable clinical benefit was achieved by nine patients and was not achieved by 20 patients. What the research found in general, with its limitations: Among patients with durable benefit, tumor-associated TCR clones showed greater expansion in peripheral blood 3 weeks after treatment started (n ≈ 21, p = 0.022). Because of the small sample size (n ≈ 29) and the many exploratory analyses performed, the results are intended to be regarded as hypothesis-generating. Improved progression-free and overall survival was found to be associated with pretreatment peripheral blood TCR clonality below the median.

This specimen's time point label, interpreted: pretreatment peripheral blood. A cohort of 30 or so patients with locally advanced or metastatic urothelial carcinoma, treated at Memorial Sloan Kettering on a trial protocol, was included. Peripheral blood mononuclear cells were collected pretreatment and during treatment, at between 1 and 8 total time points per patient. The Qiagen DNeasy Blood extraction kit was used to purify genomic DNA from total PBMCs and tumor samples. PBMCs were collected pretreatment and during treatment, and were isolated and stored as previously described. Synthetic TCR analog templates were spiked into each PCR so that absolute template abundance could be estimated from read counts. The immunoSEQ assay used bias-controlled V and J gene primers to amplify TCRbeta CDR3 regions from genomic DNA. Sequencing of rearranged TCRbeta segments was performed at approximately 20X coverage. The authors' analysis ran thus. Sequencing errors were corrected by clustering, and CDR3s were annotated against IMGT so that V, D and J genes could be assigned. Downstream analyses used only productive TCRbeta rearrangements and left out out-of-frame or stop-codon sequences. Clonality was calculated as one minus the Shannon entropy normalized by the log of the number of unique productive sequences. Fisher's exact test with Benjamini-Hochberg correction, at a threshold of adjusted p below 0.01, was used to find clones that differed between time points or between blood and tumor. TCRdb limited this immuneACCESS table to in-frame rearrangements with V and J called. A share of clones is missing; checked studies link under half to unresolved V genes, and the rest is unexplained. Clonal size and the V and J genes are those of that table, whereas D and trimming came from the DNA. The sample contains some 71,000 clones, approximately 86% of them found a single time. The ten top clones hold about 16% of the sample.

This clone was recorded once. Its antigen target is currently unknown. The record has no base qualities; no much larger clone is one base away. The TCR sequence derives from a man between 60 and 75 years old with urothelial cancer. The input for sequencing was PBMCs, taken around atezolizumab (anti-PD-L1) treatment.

CDR3 loop: CASDTGGGGYTF. The nucleotide sequence is TGTGCCAGCGATACAGGGGGAGGAGGCTACACCTTC. The V and J genes are TRBV21-1 and TRBJ1-2; the table's D call, TRBD1, was not checked against the DNA. TRBV21-1 is reported as a pseudogene. The CDR3 sequence holds 12 residues, the cysteine and phenylalanine included. Solely the CDR3 DNA is kept, with 36 bases framed from the first base.